This entry lists 16 T cell receptor beta chains sequenced from one sample in a study of tumor and adjacent non-tumor tissue in lung cancer. The library came from three nested PCR rounds adapted from ARM-PCR protocols. MiXCR was run by TCRdb on the multiplex PCR reads, yielding one entry per CDR3 protein. The sample lists approximately 120,000 distinct CDR3 sequences; 66% were seen once. RNA was extracted from bulk tissue without any cell sorting. The sequenced sample was lung tumor tissue. The receptors derive from a man aged 25 to 45 with non-small cell lung cancer.

The chain links TRBV13 to TRBJ2-3, with D tentatively TRBD1 (5 bases). Germline assignment: CDR1 PRHDT and CDR2 FYEKMQ (reference sequence). V shed 3 bases and J shed 1 base, with 8 bases lying between them. The CDR3 spans 14 residues. The CDR3 DNA is TGTGCCAGCAGCTTCGACAGCCGCACAGATACGCAGTATTTT. Protein: CASSFDSRTDTQYF.

This clonotype was seen ten or more times. The chain recombines TRBV29-1 with TRBJ2-7; 7 nucleotides align to TRBD1. Looked up from germline, CDR1 is SQVTM and CDR2 is ANQGSEA. There are 13 residues in the CDR3. Trimming cost V 5 bases and J 4 bases; bases outside gene matches: 8. CDR3 protein: CSVRLRQGYEQYF. CDR3 nucleotides: TGCAGCGTTCGACTGCGACAGGGTTACGAGCAGTACTTC.

This clonotype was seen a handful of times. One end of the junction varies from germline; a read error may be responsible. V is TRBV6-2 or TRBV6-3 and J is TRBJ2-7; TRBD2 matches at 9 bases. Germline CDR1 and CDR2: MNHEY and SVGEGT. The CDR3 length is 16 residues. The CDR3 DNA sequence: TGTGCCAGCAGTTACGCTAGCGGGGCCACCTCCTACGGGCAGTACTTC. It specifies CASSYASGATSYGQYF.

About this clonotype: A much larger clone sits a single nucleotide away, making a read error possible. The rearrangement joins TRBV5-4 to TRBJ1-1; D is ambiguous. This CDR3 is 14 amino acids long. Germline values: CDR1 SGHNT, CDR2 YYREEE (reference sequence). The CDR3 DNA is TGTGTCAGCAGCTTGGCGGGAGGCTCCACTGAAGCTTTCTTT. Its protein product is CVSSLAGGSTEAFF.

The J gene is TRBJ2-1, the V gene TRBV6-2 or TRBV6-3; 7 nucleotides match TRBD2. This CDR3 spans 13 amino acids. Germline CDR1 reads MNHEY; CDR2 reads SVGEGT. Written as DNA, the CDR3 is TGTGTCTGCTACCGCAGCGGGGCCAGTGAGCAGTTCTTC. Protein: CVCYRSGASEQFF.

This clonotype was counted ten times or more. The rearrangement uses TRBV4-3 and TRBJ2-7, with 8 bases aligning to TRBD1. The J segment lost 6 bases and the V segment lost 0 bases, leaving 10 bases of the junction unmatched. The germline gives CDR1 LGHNA, CDR2 YSLEER. The CDR3 has 16 residues. CDR3 protein: CASSQDAQGAQGEQYF. CDR3 nucleotide sequence: TGCGCCAGCAGCCAAGATGCGCAGGGGGCGCAAGGCGAGCAGTACTTC.

Only a few counts were recorded for this clonotype. Given a much more abundant clone one base away, this may be a read error. The rearrangement links TRBV20-1 to TRBJ2-1, with 8 nucleotides matching TRBD1. Per the germline V gene, CDR1 is DFQATT and CDR2 is SNEGSKA (reference sequence). Trimming took 5 bases from V and 4 from J; bases not matched to a gene: 7. This CDR3 has 14 amino acids. This CDR3 reads CSARFGTGYNEQFF. The CDR3 region has the DNA TGCAGTGCTCGATTCGGGACAGGTTACAATGAGCAGTTCTTC.

Many counts were recorded for this clonotype. This chain joins TRBV7-9 and TRBJ2-4; D possibly uses TRBD1 or TRBD2 (6 bases each). V lost 2 bases and J lost 9, with 14 bases in between. CDR1 and CDR2 (germline): SEHNR, FQNEAQ (reference sequence). The CDR3 extends over 14 amino acids. For the CDR3, the DNA is TGTGCCAGCAGCTTACTCGGGGGCGATGCCATTCAGTACTTC. It yields the protein CASSLLGGDAIQYF. Drawing the rest from reference TRBV7-9 and TRBJ2-4, the complete variable domain is DTGVSQNPRHKITKRGQNVTFRCDPISEHNRLYWYRQTLGQGPEFLTYFQNEAQLEKSRLLSDRFSAERPKGSFSTLEIQRTEQGDSAMYLCASSLLGGDAIQYFGAGTRLSVL.

The chain couples TRBV6-2 or TRBV6-3 to TRBJ1-5; no definite D call. The J call may be incorrect, as the DNA end agrees better with TRBJ2-3. Germline V gene sequence: CDR1 MNHEY, CDR2 SVGEGT. This CDR3 has 15 amino acids. CDR3 coding DNA: TGTGCCAGCAGTTACAGTACGGGTAACAATCAGCCCCAGTATTTT. This encodes CASSYSTGNNQPQYF.

Details on this clonotype: One base away lies a much larger clone, so this may be a sequencing read error. CDR3: CSVVGTIYEQYF. CDR3 DNA sequence: TGCAGCGTTGTGGGGACTATCTACGAGCAGTACTTC. The rearrangement uses TRBV29-1 and TRBJ2-7, with TRBD2 matching 7 bases. Trimming cost V 4 bases and J 3 bases; bases outside gene matches: 3. In germline, CDR1 is SQVTM, CDR2 ANQGSEA. The CDR3 is made up of 12 amino acids.

In DNA form, the CDR3 reads TGTGCCAGCAACTCAACCGCTTTAGGTGAGCAGTTCTTC. This translates into CASNSTALGEQFF. The V and J genes are TRBV11-1 and TRBJ2-1; D gene unclear. Germline CDR1 is SGHAT and CDR2 is FQDESV (reference sequence). The CDR3 contains 13 residues. V was trimmed by 7 bases and J by 9 bases, leaving 16 bases between them.

This clonotype was detected a few times. The gene calls are TRBV14 and TRBJ1-6; perhaps TRBD1 as D (5 bases). The CDR3 extends over 14 amino acids. Trimming removed 3 bases at V and 9 bases at J, with 12 bases between. Looked up from germline, CDR1 is SGHDN and CDR2 is FVKESK. CDR3 coding DNA: TGTGCCAGCAGCCAGAATCGGGGGGGTTCACCCCTCCACTTT. As protein: CASSQNRGGSPLHF.

The chain combines TRBV5-1 with TRBJ2-7, with 7 nucleotides matching TRBD2. The CDR3 has 12 residues. CDR1 is SGHRS and CDR2 is YFSETQ in the germline V gene. J lost 6 bases, V lost 4 bases, and 4 bases had no gene match. The CDR3 coding sequence is TGCGCCAGCAGCCTTACTAGCGCCGAGCAGTACTTC. The encoded protein is CASSLTSAEQYF.

As concerns this clonotype: A single base separates this from a much larger clone, so it may be a read error. The chain carries TRBV20-1 and TRBJ1-1; D is uncertain. CDR3 length: 13 residues. The germline CDR1 and CDR2 sequences are DFQATT and SNEGSKA (reference sequence). CDR3 sequence (DNA): TGCAGTGTTGGGAGGACGGGGAACACTGAAGTTTTCTTT. This sequence encodes CSVGRTGNTEVFF.

Worth noting for this clonotype: Germline is not matched at one junction end, which may reflect a read error. The chain uses TRBV20-1 and TRBJ2-3; TRBD1 is a possible D gene (6 bases). CDR1 is DFQATT and CDR2 is SNEGSKA in the germline V gene (reference sequence). CDR3 length equals 13 residues. CDR3 loop: CSVRGRTADTEYF. As DNA, the CDR3 is TGCAGTGTTAGAGGGCGGACAGCAGATACGGAGTATTTT.

This clonotype was recorded once. A much larger clone lies one base from this, so it may be a read error. The CDR3 protein is CASTANPLAGVSDYEQYF. The CDR3 DNA reads as TGTGCCAGCACCGCCAACCCACTAGCGGGAGTTTCAGACTACGAGCAGTACTTC. V usage is TRBV2 and J usage is TRBJ2-7, with TRBD2 identical over 11 bases. This CDR3 is 18 amino acids long. In germline, CDR1 is SNHLY, CDR2 FYNNEI. The J segment lost 3 bases and the V segment lost 7 bases, leaving 17 bases of the junction unmatched.